This entry lists 2 T cell receptor beta chains sequenced from one sample in a study of blood T cell repertoires in COVID-19. Assay used: immunoSEQ multiplex PCR; TCRdb lists only in-frame clones, some missing. Among around 270,000 clones listed, around 87% were seen once. Sequencing input: peripheral blood. The receptors shown here come from a woman in her fifties or sixties with COVID-19, enrolled during active disease.

This clone was seen once. The J gene is TRBJ2-1, the V gene TRBV27, with 10 bases fitting TRBD2. Losses at the gene ends were 0 bases for V and 7 bases for J; bases not matched to a gene: 0. This CDR3 has 14 amino acids. Per the germline V gene, CDR1 is MNHEY and CDR2 is SMNVEV (reference sequence). The chain's CDR3 is CASSLSTSGNEQFF. The CDR3 nucleotides read TGTGCCAGCAGTTTATCGACTAGCGGGAATGAGCAGTTCTTC.

V usage is TRBV5-1 and J usage is TRBJ2-4; possible D gene TRBD1, 5 bases. Trimming pared 5 bases from V and 3 bases from J, leaving 9 bases between. CDR3 length equals 13 residues. CDR1 SGHRS and CDR2 YFSETQ come from the germline V gene. Here the CDR3 reads CASRQGGKNIQYF. CDR3 sequence (DNA): TGCGCCAGCAGGCAGGGTGGCAAAAACATTCAGTACTTC.